Listed below are T cell receptor beta chains from one sample, sequenced in a study of OX40 agonist ivuxolimab in advanced cancers. Clones were sequenced by immunoSEQ multiplex PCR, and TCRdb holds only the in-frame ones, with some missing. The sample has 65,000 to 100,000 clones, approximately 94% seen once. The material was CD4+ or CD8+ T cells sorted from blood, obtained in a trial of the OX40 agonist ivuxolimab. The origin of the receptors is an adult with an advanced solid tumor such as melanoma, head and neck, liver or kidney cancer. CDR3s include the opening cysteine and the closing phenylalanine or tryptophan. The order of the fields is CDR3 protein, J gene, V gene, D gene. D genes are given only for firm matches.

CDR3: CASSQTSGGTDTQYF; J: TRBJ2-3; V: TRBV4-1; D: TRBD2
CDR3: CASSLFGTASGNTIYF; J: TRBJ1-3; V: TRBV28; D: TRBD1
CDR3: CASRATGDSYEQYF; J: TRBJ2-7; V: TRBV6-5; D: TRBD1
CDR3: CASSESGMNTEAFF; J: TRBJ1-1; V: TRBV10-1; D: .
CDR3: CASSFSAGGYNEQFF; J: TRBJ2-1; V: TRBV27; D: TRBD2
CDR3: CASSLAQQETQYF; J: TRBJ2-5; V: TRBV7-9; D: .
CDR3: CASSFRLAGDTQYF; J: TRBJ2-3; V: TRBV5-4; D: TRBD2
CDR3: CASSIDSPGLAGTDTQYF; J: TRBJ2-3; V: TRBV19; D: TRBD2
CDR3: CASSLGVAGSTDTQYF; J: TRBJ2-3; V: TRBV7-9; D: TRBD2
CDR3: CASSPKSYFNEQYF; J: TRBJ2-7; V: TRBV11-2; D: .
CDR3: CASSQSGSGNNEQFF; J: TRBJ2-1; V: TRBV23-1; D: .
CDR3: CASPTEQGYSYEQYF; J: TRBJ2-7; V: TRBV28; D: .
CDR3: CASSLWDREGAGELFF; J: TRBJ2-2; V: TRBV27; D: TRBD1
CDR3: CASSLGGSNQPQHF; J: TRBJ1-5; V: TRBV27; D: .
CDR3: CAISAIGADVKGYTF; J: TRBJ1-2; V: TRBV10-3; D: .
CDR3: CASGLVPGGSTDTQYF; J: TRBJ2-3; V: TRBV12-5; D: .
CDR3: CASSSVGSGYGYTF; J: TRBJ1-2; V: TRBV5-6; D: .
CDR3: CASSYDGGRGTGELFF; J: TRBJ2-2; V: TRBV4-1; D: .
CDR3: CASSRYSGGNNEQFF; J: TRBJ2-1; V: TRBV4-1; D: TRBD2
CDR3: CASSTHIDTYTGELFF; J: TRBJ2-2; V: TRBV19; D: .
CDR3: CASKTHNQPQHF; J: TRBJ1-5; V: TRBV6-6; D: .
CDR3: CASSPHGSVGGGPDTQYF; J: TRBJ2-3; V: TRBV7-7; D: .
CDR3: CSVHDAGMSNTGELFF; J: TRBJ2-2; V: TRBV29-1; D: .
CDR3: CASSVDPGGWGNTIYF; J: TRBJ1-3; V: TRBV9; D: TRBD1
CDR3: CAISHNGELNSYEQYF; J: TRBJ2-7; V: TRBV10-3; D: .
CDR3: CASSLSSGSYNEQFF; J: TRBJ2-1; V: TRBV27; D: .
CDR3: CASSLGFSYEQYF; J: TRBJ2-7; V: TRBV5-6; D: .
CDR3: CSVGVGASYEQYF; J: TRBJ2-7; V: TRBV29-1; D: .